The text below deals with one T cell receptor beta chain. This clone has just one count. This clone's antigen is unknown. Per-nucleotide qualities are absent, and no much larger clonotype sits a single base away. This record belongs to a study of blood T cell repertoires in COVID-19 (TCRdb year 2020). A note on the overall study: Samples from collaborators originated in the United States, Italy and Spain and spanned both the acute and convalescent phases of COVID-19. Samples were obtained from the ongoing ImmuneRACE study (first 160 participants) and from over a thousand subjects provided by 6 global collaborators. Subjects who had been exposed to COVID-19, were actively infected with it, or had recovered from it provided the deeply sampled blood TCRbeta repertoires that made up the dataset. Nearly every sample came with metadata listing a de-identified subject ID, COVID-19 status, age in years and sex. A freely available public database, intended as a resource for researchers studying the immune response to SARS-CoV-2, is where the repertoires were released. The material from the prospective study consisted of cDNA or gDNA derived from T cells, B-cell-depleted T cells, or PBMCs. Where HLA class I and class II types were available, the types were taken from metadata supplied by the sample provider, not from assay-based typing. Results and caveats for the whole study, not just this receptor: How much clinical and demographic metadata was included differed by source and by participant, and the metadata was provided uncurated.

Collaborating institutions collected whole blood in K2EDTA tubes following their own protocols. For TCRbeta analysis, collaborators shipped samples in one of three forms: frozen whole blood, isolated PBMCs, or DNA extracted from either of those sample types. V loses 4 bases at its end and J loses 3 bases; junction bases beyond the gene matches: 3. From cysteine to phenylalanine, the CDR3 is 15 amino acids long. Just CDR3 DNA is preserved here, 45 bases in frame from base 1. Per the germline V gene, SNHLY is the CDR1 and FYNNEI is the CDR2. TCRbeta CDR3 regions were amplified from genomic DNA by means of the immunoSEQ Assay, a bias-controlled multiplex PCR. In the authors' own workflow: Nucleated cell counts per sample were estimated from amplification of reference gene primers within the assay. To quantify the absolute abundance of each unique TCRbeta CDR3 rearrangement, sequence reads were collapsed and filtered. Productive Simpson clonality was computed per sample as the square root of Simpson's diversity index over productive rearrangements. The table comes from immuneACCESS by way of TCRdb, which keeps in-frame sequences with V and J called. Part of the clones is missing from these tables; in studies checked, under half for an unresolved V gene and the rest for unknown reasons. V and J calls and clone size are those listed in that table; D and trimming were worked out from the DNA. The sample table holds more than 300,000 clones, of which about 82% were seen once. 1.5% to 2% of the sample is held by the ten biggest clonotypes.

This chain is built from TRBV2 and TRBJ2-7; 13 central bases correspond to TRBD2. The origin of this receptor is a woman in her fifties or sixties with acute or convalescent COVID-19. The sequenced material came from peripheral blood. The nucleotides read TGTGCCAGCAGTGGCCGACTAGCGGGGGGCTACGAGCAGTACTTC. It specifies CASSGRLAGGYEQYF.